The 20 T cell receptor beta chains below all came from one sample that was sequenced in a study of T cell responses to AZD1222 COVID-19 vaccine. The assay was immunoSEQ multiplex PCR, and TCRdb's table has in-frame clones only and misses some. The data contain about 150,000 clones, 94% of them singletons. The sequences come from peripheral blood, collected on day 0 of AZD1222 vaccination. The receptors were gathered from an adult in good health.

The chain links TRBV7-3 to TRBJ1-2, with D perhaps matching TRBD1 (6 bases). This CDR3 comprises 14 residues. V gave up 6 bases and J gave up 7 bases, with 18 bases separating them. Looked up from germline, CDR1 is SGHTA and CDR2 is FQGTGA. In nucleotides, the CDR3 is TGTGCCAGCAGTACCGGGACAAGGAGGGCTGGCTACACCTTC. This gives the protein CASSTGTRRAGYTF.

This chain connects TRBV21-1 to TRBJ1-5. TRBV21-1 is a pseudogene segment. The CDR3 is made up of 15 amino acids. The CDR3 is CASSGRTTKDQPQHF. The CDR3 region has the DNA TGTGCCAGCAGCGGGAGGACAACTAAGGATCAGCCCCAGCATTTT.

This chain connects TRBV7-9 to TRBJ1-2; 7 bases map to TRBD1. V trimming: 3 bases; J trimming: 4 bases; junction bases outside the gene matches: 5. Germline CDR1 SEHNR, CDR2 FQNEAQ (reference sequence). The CDR3 sequence is 14 residues long. The CDR3 DNA is TGTGCCAGCAGCTTTGACAGGGTTTTCTATGGCTACACCTTC. As protein: CASSFDRVFYGYTF.

The genes are TRBV6-5 and TRBJ1-6; TRBD1 is a possible D gene (5 bases). The germline gives CDR1 MNHEY, CDR2 SVGAGI. The CDR3 is 16 residues long. Trimming shortened V by 0 bases and J by 9 bases, and 15 bases separated the two germline ends. The CDR3 sequence is CASSYSTQRGSSPLHF. As DNA, the CDR3 is TGTGCCAGCAGTTACTCGACACAAAGGGGCAGTTCACCCCTCCACTTT.

The chain couples TRBV19 to TRBJ2-1, with TRBD2 matching over 8 bases. J lost 5 bases, V lost 7 bases, and 10 bases had no gene match. CDR1 and CDR2 (germline): LNHDA, SQIVND (reference sequence). The CDR3 spans 15 residues. CDR3: CASTPASGPHNEQFF. CDR3 nucleotide sequence: TGTGCCAGTACACCGGCTAGCGGGCCACACAATGAGCAGTTCTTC.

V and J are TRBV28 and TRBJ1-1; no clear D. The germline V and J ends were trimmed by 5 bases and 0 bases, with 10 bases remaining between them. Germline V gene sequence: CDR1 MDHEN, CDR2 SYDVKM. CDR3 size: 14 residues. The CDR3 is CASSRTPMNTEAFF. As DNA, the CDR3 is TGTGCCAGCAGTCGAACCCCTATGAACACTGAAGCTTTCTTT.

This clone has more than one count but fewer than ten. V and J are TRBV5-1 and TRBJ2-5; perhaps TRBD1 as D (6 bases). Per the germline V gene, CDR1 is SGHRS and CDR2 is YFSETQ. V was trimmed by 1 base and J by 0 bases, leaving 7 bases between them. This CDR3 contains 14 residues. CDR3 in DNA: TGCGCCAGCAGCTTGACAGGGTACCAAGAGACCCAGTACTTC. Amino acids: CASSLTGYQETQYF.

The chain links TRBV7-2 to TRBJ2-3, with TRBD2 matching over 7 bases. Germline trimming cut 1 base from V and 1 base from J; bases unmatched to any gene: 2. The CDR3 loop spans 15 amino acids. The V gene's germline CDR1 is SGHTA and CDR2 FQGNSA. The CDR3 sequence: CASSLDRGGTDTQYF. The DNA of the CDR3 is TGTGCCAGCAGCTTAGACCGGGGGGGCACAGATACGCAGTATTTT. The variable domain in full, with the rest retrieved from reference TRBV7-2 and TRBJ2-3, is GAGVSQSPSNKVTEKGKDVELRCDPISGHTALYWYRQSLGQGLEFLIYFQGNSAPDKSGLPSDRFSAERTGGSVSTLTIQRTQQEDSAVYLCASSLDRGGTDTQYFGPGTRLTVL.

This chain links TRBV9 with TRBJ2-5; D is perhaps TRBD1 (6 bases). Trimming shortened V by 3 bases and J by 4 bases, and 16 bases separated the two germline ends. The length of the CDR3 is 15 residues. Germline V CDR1 and CDR2: SGDLS, YYNGEE. DNA for the CDR3: TGTGCCAGCAGCGCACCCCAGGGGTATCGAGAGACCCAGTACTTC. Residues: CASSAPQGYRETQYF.

The DNA for the CDR3 is TGTGCTAGTGCCTTCCAGACAGGGGGCTATGGCTACACCTTC. This sequence encodes CASAFQTGGYGYTF. V usage is TRBV12-5 and J usage is TRBJ1-2, with TRBD1 identical over 9 bases. The CDR3 totals 14 residues. V shed 7 bases and J 4 bases; nucleotides not matched to a gene: 7. Germline V gene data show CDR1 as LGHNT and CDR2 as FRNRAP.

The chain employs TRBV6-5 and TRBJ2-1; 8 bases are shared with TRBD2. Germline loops: CDR1 MNHEY, CDR2 SVGAGI. The length of the CDR3 is 13 residues. The trim removed 10 bases at V and 4 bases at J, leaving 6 bases unmatched. The CDR3 DNA follows: TGTGCCACCGGGGGGGGCTTATACAATGAGCAGTTCTTC. It specifies CATGGGLYNEQFF.

This chain joins TRBV28 and TRBJ1-2, with 9 bases matching TRBD1. Germline trimming cut 8 bases from V and 7 bases from J; bases unmatched to any gene: 11. CDR1 is MDHEN and CDR2 is SYDVKM in the germline V gene. The CDR3 is made up of 14 amino acids. The CDR3 nucleotides read TGTGCCAGCCTTAAACAGGGGGCCGAGGGTGGCTACACCTTC. This sequence encodes CASLKQGAEGGYTF.

The chain employs TRBV30 and TRBJ1-2; 9 nucleotides align to TRBD1. CDR1 is GTSNPN, CDR2 SVGIG, per germline (reference sequence). This CDR3 comprises 14 residues. V lost 2 bases to trimming and J lost 4 bases; unmatched junction nucleotides: 5. CDR3 bases: TGTGCCTGGAGTCTACAGGGGGCGAGCTATGGCTACACCTTC. Translated, it gives CAWSLQGASYGYTF.

The CDR3 DNA reads as TGTGCCAGCAGCCAAGATGTGACAGGCCTGAACACTGAAGCTTTCTTT. Amino acid sequence: CASSQDVTGLNTEAFF. The chain joins TRBV3-1 (or the pseudogene TRBV3-2) to TRBJ1-1; possible D gene TRBD1, 6 bases. This CDR3 has 16 residues. V gave up 0 bases and J gave up 0 bases, with 11 bases separating them. The germline gives CDR1 LGHDT, CDR2 YNNKEL (reference sequence).

The chain recombines TRBV28 with TRBJ1-2; no firm D call. V was shortened by 3 bases and J by 8 bases, with 13 bases between the two germline ends. Germline CDR1 MDHEN, CDR2 SYDVKM. The CDR3 consists of 13 residues. CDR3 in amino acids: CASSFLRALGYTF. In DNA form, the CDR3 reads TGTGCCAGCAGTTTCTTGAGGGCATTGGGCTACACCTTC.

The genes are TRBV5-8 and TRBJ2-7; perhaps TRBD1 as D (6 bases). The CDR3 has 15 residues. Trimming took 2 bases from V and 9 from J, leaving 21 bases between them. Germline V gene data show CDR1 as SGHTS and CDR2 as YDEGEE. The CDR3 reads CASSFLKGVAYGQYV. CDR3 sequence (DNA): TGTGCCAGCAGCTTCCTCAAGGGGGTAGCGTATGGGCAGTACGTC.

The V and J genes are TRBV7-9 and TRBJ1-1; D is unclear. V lost 5 bases and J lost 7, with 20 bases in between. The V gene's germline CDR1 is SEHNR and CDR2 FQNEAQ (reference sequence). The CDR3 runs to 15 residues. The DNA for the CDR3 is TGTGCCAGCAGCCTCCTGACGCTGGGGAAGAATGAAGCTTTCTTT. This gives the protein CASSLLTLGKNEAFF.

V is TRBV29-1 and J is TRBJ1-2, with 8 bases aligning to TRBD1. Looked up from germline, CDR1 is SQVTM and CDR2 is ANQGSEA. This CDR3 has 14 residues. Trimming removed 0 bases from V and 8 bases from J; junction bases left unmatched: 8. CDR3 DNA: TGCAGCGTTGAAGACAGGACAGGGACGAGAGGCTACACCTTC. Encoded protein: CSVEDRTGTRGYTF.

The rearrangement joins TRBV28 to TRBJ2-3, with TRBD2 identical over 10 bases. V lost 2 bases to trimming and J lost 8 bases; unmatched junction nucleotides: 7. This CDR3 has 15 amino acids. Germline V gives CDR1 MDHEN, CDR2 SYDVKM. The CDR3 protein is CASSLLAGAPGTQYF. The CDR3 DNA reads TGTGCCAGCAGTTTACTAGCGGGGGCCCCCGGTACGCAGTATTTT.

The DNA of the CDR3 is TGTGCCAGCAGCCAGGGGGACGGGACAGGGGGAAAACTGTTTTTT. Its translation: CASSQGDGTGGKLFF. V and J are TRBV3-1 (or the pseudogene TRBV3-2) and TRBJ1-4; 11 bases are a match to TRBD1. The length of the CDR3 is 15 residues. The V segment lost 3 bases and the J segment 10 bases; nucleotides outside the gene matches: 7. Germline V gene data show CDR1 as LGHDT and CDR2 as YNNKEL (reference sequence).